This is a list of T cell receptor beta chains from one sample in a study of blood T cell repertoires in COVID-19. Assay used: immunoSEQ multiplex PCR; TCRdb lists only in-frame clones, some missing. The table records about 150,000 clones, around four fifths of them present only once. Sequencing was performed on PBMCs or T cells enriched from blood (not recorded which). The receptors originated from a man aged 45-65 years who had recovered from COVID-19. Each CDR3 is given with its conserved first and last residue. D genes are given only for firm matches. Clone size, where shown, is once, few, many, or a class for clones that have expanded.

CDR3 protein | CDR3 DNA | V gene | D gene | clone size | CDR3 length | J gene
CASSLIATGAAEAFF | TGTGCCAGCAGTTTAATCGCGACAGGGGCGGCTGAAGCTTTCTTT | TRBV27 | TRBD1 | - | 15 | TRBJ1-1
CASSLGSRDYGYTF | TGTGCCAGCAGCCTAGGGTCGAGGGACTATGGCTACACCTTC | TRBV3-1/TRBV3-2 | - | - | 14 | TRBJ1-2
CASSQTPYEAFF | TGCGCCAGCAGCCAGACTCCCTATGAAGCTTTCTTT | TRBV4-3 | - | - | 12 | TRBJ1-1
CASSLGGLAGLYEQYF | TGTGCCAGCAGCTTAGGTGGACTAGCGGGGTTGTACGAGCAGTACTTC | TRBV7-2 | TRBD2 | - | 16 | TRBJ2-7
CASSQDRAIHNEQFF | TGTGCCAGCAGCCAGGACAGGGCCATCCACAATGAGCAGTTCTTC | TRBV5-8 | TRBD1 | - | 15 | TRBJ2-1
CASSVTRTGSFNHYGYTF | TGTGCCAGCAGCGTCACGCGGACAGGGTCTTTTAATCACTATGGCTACACCTTC | TRBV9 | TRBD1 | - | 18 | TRBJ1-2
CASSLVSGGNTEAFF | TGTGCCAGCAGCTTAGTCTCGGGGGGGAACACTGAAGCTTTCTTT | TRBV7-2 | - | - | 15 | TRBJ1-1
CSATTSGTQYF | TGCAGTGCAACGACTAGCGGTACGCAGTATTTT | TRBV20-1 | TRBD2 | - | 11 | TRBJ2-3
CSVEDYSGYGYTF | TGCAGCGTTGAAGATTACAGTGGATATGGCTACACCTTC | TRBV29-1 | - | - | 13 | TRBJ1-2
CASTPGHDYEQYF | TGTGCCAGCACCCCGGGACACGACTACGAGCAGTACTTC | TRBV12-3/TRBV12-4 | - | - | 13 | TRBJ2-7
CASSVSTYRGRNQPQHF | TGTGCCAGTAGTGTAAGTACATACAGGGGGAGGAATCAGCCCCAGCATTTT | TRBV19 | TRBD1 | few | 17 | TRBJ1-5
CASSFDRKIQPQHF | TGTGCCAGCAGTTTCGACAGGAAGATTCAGCCCCAGCATTTT | TRBV6-5 | - | - | 14 | TRBJ1-5
CASSLGPLGGSSNQPQHF | TGTGCCAGCAGCTTAGGACCCCTTGGGGGGAGTAGCAATCAGCCCCAGCATTTT | TRBV7-2 | - | - | 18 | TRBJ1-5
CASSQGGSRRTEAFF | TGTGCCAGCAGCCAAGGGGGATCTCGGAGGACTGAAGCTTTCTTT | TRBV3-1/TRBV3-2 | - | - | 15 | TRBJ1-1
CASSLAGTGPYEQYF | TGTGCCAGCAGCCTCGCCGGGACAGGGCCCTACGAGCAGTACTTC | TRBV7-3 | TRBD1 | many | 15 | TRBJ2-7
CSVARGQVHETQYF | TGCAGCGTCGCGCGAGGACAGGTTCACGAGACCCAGTACTTC | TRBV29-1 | TRBD1 | - | 14 | TRBJ2-5
CASSPATGQGPEKLFF | TGTGCCAGCAGCCCAGCCACCGGACAGGGGCCTGAAAAACTGTTTTTT | TRBV11-2 | TRBD1 | - | 16 | TRBJ1-4
CASSRQGAKGYTF | TGTGCCAGTAGCCGACAGGGGGCGAAGGGCTACACCTTC | TRBV19 | TRBD1 | few | 13 | TRBJ1-2
CASSPPSGDRYEQYF | TGTGCCAGCAGCCCCCCCAGCGGGGATCGCTACGAGCAGTACTTC | TRBV7-9 | TRBD2 | - | 15 | TRBJ2-7
CASSVRQASYNEQFF | TGTGCCAGCAGCGTTAGACAGGCGTCCTACAATGAGCAGTTCTTC | TRBV7-9 | - | - | 15 | TRBJ2-1
CASSRSFAGSFKDEQYF | TGTGCCAGCTCACGCTCGTTCGCAGGGTCCTTTAAGGACGAGCAGTACTTC | TRBV18 | - | once | 17 | TRBJ2-7
CASSIDRWNTEAFF | TGTGCCAGCAGCATTGACAGGTGGAACACTGAAGCTTTCTTT | TRBV7-2 | - | - | 14 | TRBJ1-1